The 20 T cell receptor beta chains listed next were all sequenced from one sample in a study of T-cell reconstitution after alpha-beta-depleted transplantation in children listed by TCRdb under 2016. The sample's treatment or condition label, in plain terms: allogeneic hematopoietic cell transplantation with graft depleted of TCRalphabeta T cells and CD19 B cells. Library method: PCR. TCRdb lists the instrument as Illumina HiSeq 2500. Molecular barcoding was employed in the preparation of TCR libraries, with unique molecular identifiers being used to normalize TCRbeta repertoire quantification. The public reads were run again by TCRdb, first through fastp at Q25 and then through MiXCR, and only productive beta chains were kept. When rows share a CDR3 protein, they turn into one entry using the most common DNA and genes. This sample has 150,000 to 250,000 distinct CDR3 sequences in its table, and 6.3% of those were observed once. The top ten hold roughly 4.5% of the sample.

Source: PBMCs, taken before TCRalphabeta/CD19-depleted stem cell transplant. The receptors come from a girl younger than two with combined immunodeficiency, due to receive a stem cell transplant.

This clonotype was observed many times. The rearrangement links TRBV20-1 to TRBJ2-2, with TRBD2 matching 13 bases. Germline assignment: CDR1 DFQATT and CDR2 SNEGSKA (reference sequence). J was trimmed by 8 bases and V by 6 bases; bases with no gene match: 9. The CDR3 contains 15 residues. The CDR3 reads CSAQDGTSGTGELFF. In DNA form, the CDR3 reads TGCAGTGCCCAAGATGGGACTAGCGGGACTGGGGAGCTGTTTTTT.

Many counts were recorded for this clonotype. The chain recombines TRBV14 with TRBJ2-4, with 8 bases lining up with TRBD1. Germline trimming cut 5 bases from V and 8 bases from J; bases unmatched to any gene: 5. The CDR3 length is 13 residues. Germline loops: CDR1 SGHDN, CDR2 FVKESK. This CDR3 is CASSFGTGYIQYF. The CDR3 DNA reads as TGTGCCAGCAGCTTCGGGACAGGCTACATTCAGTACTTC.

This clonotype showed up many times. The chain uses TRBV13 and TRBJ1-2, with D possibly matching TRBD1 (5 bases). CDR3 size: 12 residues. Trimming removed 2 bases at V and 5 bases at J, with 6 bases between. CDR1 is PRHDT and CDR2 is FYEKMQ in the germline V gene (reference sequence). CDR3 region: CASSLRGYGYTF. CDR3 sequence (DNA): TGTGCCAGCAGCTTACGGGGGTATGGCTACACCTTC. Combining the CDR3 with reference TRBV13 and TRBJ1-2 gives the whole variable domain AAGVIQSPRHLIKEKRETATLKCYPIPRHDTVYWYQQGPGQDPQFLISFYEKMQSDKGSIPDRFSAQQFSDYHSELNMSSLELGDSALYFCASSLRGYGYTFGSGTRLTVV.

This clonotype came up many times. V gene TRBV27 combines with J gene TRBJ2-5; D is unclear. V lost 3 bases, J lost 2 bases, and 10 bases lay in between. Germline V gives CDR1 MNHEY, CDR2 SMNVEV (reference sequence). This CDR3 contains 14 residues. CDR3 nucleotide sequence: TGTGCCAGCAGTTTTGTGGCAGAACAAGAGACCCAGTACTTC. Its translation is CASSFVAEQETQYF.

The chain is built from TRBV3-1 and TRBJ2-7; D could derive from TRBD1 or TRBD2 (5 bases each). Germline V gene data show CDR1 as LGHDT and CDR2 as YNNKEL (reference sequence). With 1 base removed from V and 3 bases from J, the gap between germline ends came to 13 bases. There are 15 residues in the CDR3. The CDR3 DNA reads TGTGCCAGCAGCCAAGCCGGGGACCCAAACTACGAGCAGTACTTC. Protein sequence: CASSQAGDPNYEQYF.

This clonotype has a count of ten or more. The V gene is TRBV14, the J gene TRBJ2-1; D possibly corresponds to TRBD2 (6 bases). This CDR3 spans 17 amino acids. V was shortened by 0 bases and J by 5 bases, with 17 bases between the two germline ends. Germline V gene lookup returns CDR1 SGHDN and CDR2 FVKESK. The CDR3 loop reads CASSQEFGLPGDNEQFF. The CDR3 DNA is TGTGCCAGCAGCCAAGAATTCGGGCTGCCGGGGGACAATGAGCAGTTCTTC.

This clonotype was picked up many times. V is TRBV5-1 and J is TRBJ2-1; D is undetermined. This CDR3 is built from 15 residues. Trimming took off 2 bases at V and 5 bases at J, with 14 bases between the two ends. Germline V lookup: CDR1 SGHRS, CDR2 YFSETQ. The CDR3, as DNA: TGCGCCAGCAGCTTAGGGTTATATACGAACAATGAGCAGTTCTTC. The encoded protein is CASSLGLYTNNEQFF. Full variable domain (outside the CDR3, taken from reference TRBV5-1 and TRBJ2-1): KAGVTQTPRYLIKTRGQQVTLSCSPISGHRSVSWYQQTPGQGLQFLFEYFSETQRNKGNFPGRFSGRQFSNSRSEMNVSTLELGDSALYLCASSLGLYTNNEQFFGPGTRLTVL.

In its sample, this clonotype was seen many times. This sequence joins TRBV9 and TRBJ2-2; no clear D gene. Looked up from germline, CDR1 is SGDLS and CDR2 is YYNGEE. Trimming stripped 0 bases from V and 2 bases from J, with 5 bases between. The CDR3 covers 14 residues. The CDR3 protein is CASSVGINTGELFF. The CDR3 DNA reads TGTGCCAGCAGCGTAGGTATAAACACCGGGGAGCTGTTTTTT.

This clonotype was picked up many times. The CDR3 loop is CSARIGLAEYYNEQFF. The CDR3 region has the DNA TGCAGTGCTAGAATAGGACTAGCGGAATACTACAATGAGCAGTTCTTC. The V call is TRBV20-1, the J call TRBJ2-1, with 10 bases aligning to TRBD2. The CDR3 has 16 residues. Per germline, CDR1 DFQATT and CDR2 SNEGSKA (reference sequence). The V segment lost 2 bases and the J segment 3 bases; nucleotides outside the gene matches: 7.

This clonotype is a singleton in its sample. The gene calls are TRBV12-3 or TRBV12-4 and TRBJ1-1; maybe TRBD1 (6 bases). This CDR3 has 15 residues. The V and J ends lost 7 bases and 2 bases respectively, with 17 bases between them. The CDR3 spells CASKGEGRTNTEAFF. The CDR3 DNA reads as TGTGCCAGCAAGGGGGAGGGGAGGACCAACACTGAAGCTTTCTTT.

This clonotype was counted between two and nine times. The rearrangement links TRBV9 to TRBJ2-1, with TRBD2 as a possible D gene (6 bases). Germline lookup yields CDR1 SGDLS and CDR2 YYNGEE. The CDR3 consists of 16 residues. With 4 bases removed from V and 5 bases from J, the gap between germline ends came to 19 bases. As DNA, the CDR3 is TGTGCCAGCAGCCCCCCCCCCGGGACTGGAAACAATGAGCAGTTCTTC. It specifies CASSPPPGTGNNEQFF.

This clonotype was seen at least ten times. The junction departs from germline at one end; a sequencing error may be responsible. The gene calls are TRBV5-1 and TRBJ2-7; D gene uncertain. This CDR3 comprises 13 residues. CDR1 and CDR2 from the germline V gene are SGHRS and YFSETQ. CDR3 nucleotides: TGTGCCAGCAGCTTGACTGGTTCCTACGAGCAGTACTTC. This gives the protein CASSLTGSYEQYF. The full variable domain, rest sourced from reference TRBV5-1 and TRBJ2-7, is KAGVTQTPRYLIKTRGQQVTLSCSPISGHRSVSWYQQTPGQGLQFLFEYFSETQRNKGNFPGRFSGRQFSNSRSEMNVSTLELGDSALYLCASSLTGSYEQYFGPGTRLTVT.

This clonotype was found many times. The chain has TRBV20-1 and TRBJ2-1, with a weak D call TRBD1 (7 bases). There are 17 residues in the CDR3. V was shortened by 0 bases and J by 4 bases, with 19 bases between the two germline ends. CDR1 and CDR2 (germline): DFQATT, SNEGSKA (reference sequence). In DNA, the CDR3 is TGCAGTGCTAGAGACCCAGCGGGCAGGGGGTTTTACAATGAGCAGTTCTTC. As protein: CSARDPAGRGFYNEQFF.

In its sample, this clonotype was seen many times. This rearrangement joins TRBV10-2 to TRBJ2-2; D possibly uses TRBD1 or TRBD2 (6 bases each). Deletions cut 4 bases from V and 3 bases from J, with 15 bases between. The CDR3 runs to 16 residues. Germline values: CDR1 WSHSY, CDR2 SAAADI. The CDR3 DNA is TGCGCCAGCAGTGGGGACGGGGGCGCCTACACCGGGGAGCTGTTTTTT. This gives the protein CASSGDGGAYTGELFF.

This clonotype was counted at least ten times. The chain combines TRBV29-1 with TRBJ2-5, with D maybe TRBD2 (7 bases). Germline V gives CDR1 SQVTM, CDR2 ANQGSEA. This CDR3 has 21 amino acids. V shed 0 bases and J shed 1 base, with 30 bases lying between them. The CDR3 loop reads CSVEDPRLTSLNPGVQETQYF. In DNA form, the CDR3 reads TGCAGCGTTGAAGATCCTAGACTGACTAGCCTAAACCCAGGGGTCCAAGAGACCCAGTACTTC.

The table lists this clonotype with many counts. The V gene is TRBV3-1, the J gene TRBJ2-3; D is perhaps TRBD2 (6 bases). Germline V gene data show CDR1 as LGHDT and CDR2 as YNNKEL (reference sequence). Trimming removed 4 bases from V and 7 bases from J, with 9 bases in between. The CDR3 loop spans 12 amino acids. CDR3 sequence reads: CASSRDLYTQYF. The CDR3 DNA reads TGTGCCAGCAGCCGGGACTTGTATACGCAGTATTTT.

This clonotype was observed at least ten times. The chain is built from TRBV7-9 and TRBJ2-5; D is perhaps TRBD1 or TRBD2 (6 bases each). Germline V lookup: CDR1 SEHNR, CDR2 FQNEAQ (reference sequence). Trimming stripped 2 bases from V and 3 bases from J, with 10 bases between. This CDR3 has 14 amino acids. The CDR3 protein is CASSLRGLKETQYF. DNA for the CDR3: TGTGCCAGCAGCTTACGGGGGCTCAAAGAGACCCAGTACTTC. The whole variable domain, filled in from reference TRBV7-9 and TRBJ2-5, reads DTGVSQNPRHKITKRGQNVTFRCDPISEHNRLYWYRQTLGQGPEFLTYFQNEAQLEKSRLLSDRFSAERPKGSFSTLEIQRTEQGDSAMYLCASSLRGLKETQYFGPGTRLLVL.

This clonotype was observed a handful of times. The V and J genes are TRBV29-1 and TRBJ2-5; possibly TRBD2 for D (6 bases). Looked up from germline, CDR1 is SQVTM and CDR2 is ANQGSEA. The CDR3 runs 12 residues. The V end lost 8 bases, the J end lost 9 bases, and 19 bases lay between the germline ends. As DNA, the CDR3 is TGCAGCATAAGAACCCGGGACTCATCCCAGTACTTC. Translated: CSIRTRDSSQYF.

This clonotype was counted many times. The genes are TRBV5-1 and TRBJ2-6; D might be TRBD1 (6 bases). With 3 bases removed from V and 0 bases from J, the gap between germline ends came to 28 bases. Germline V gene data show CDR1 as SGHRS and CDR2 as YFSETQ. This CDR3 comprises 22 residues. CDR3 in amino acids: CASSYNSPGQRSLLSGANVLTF. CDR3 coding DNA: TGCGCCAGCAGCTACAACTCCCCTGGACAGCGTTCCCTCCTCTCTGGGGCCAACGTCCTGACTTTC. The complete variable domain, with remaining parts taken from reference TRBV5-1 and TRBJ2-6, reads KAGVTQTPRYLIKTRGQQVTLSCSPISGHRSVSWYQQTPGQGLQFLFEYFSETQRNKGNFPGRFSGRQFSNSRSEMNVSTLELGDSALYLCASSYNSPGQRSLLSGANVLTFGAGSRLTVL.

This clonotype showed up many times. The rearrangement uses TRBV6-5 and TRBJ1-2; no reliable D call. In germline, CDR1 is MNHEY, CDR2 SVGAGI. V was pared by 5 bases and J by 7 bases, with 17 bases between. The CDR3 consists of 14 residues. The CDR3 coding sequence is TGTGCCAGCAGTCGCGCGGAAGTGAGAGGTGGCTACACCTTC. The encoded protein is CASSRAEVRGGYTF.